This T cell receptor (beta chain) was captured by sequencing in a study of a mutant IDH1 vaccine in newly diagnosed glioma (dated by TCRdb to about 2021). Study-level background: Vaccination began 4-6 weeks after radiotherapy alone, or alongside temozolomide cycles in the chemotherapy-containing groups. The roughly 32 treated patients were approximately 60% male and roughly 40% female, with a mean age of around 40 years. Before enrollment, patients had received standard therapy of radiotherapy alone, temozolomide alone, or radiochemotherapy with temozolomide; most received the combination. The week-35 safety follow-up took place at visit V12, and the week-47 end of study took place at visit V13. Peripheral blood was drawn at six visits: V03 (baseline), V05, V07, V10, V12 and V13. Longitudinal TCRB deep sequencing was performed for approximately 24 treated patients wherever samples were available for exploratory analyses. Overall study outcomes, separate from this receptor: Selection of PBMC samples for TCRB deep sequencing was based on availability. Pseudoprogression appeared unrelated to alterations in the top peripheral T cell clonotypes detected by TCRB sequencing. The authors stated that sample limitations prevented analyses of patient blood samples from being reproduced. Across multiple MHC alleles, vaccine-induced immune responses were seen in about 93% of patients.

This specimen's time point label, per the study, means: week 35, safety follow-up. Each vaccine dose, consisting of 300 ug of a 20-mer mutant IDH1 peptide in Montanide, was administered subcutaneously with topical imiquimod. Eight vaccinations were administered to patients in weeks 1, 3, 5, 7, 11, 15, 19 and 23, corresponding to visits V03 through V10. The donors had newly diagnosed IDH1-mutant astrocytomas of WHO grade 3 or 4 that showed loss of nuclear ATRX. The samples were drawn from NOA16, a multicentre, single-arm, open-label phase I trial in Germany that tested a mutant IDH1 peptide vaccine in humans for the first time. Genomic DNA for TCRB sequencing was isolated from EDTA blood with the DNeasy Blood and Tissue Kit. The library was generated by the immunoSEQ multiplex PCR assay. The hsTCRB Kit was used according to the manufacturer's protocol to amplify rearranged TCR beta chain sequences. TCRB libraries were sequenced on an Illumina MiSeq. Per the authors' processing: Demultiplexing, trimming and gene mapping were performed with the kit vendor's proprietary platform. The table was pulled from immuneACCESS by TCRdb, which kept in-frame rearrangements only. Such tables lose some clones; where checked, under half of the loss comes from unresolved V genes, and the rest has no known cause. V, J and clone size are those of that table, while D and trimming were read from the DNA. This sample is represented by roughly 26,000 clones; 70% to 90% of them were singletons. Of the sample, roughly 30% is held by the ten largest clones.

From the germline V gene, CDR1 is SNHLY and CDR2 is FYNNEI. The CDR3, cysteine through phenylalanine, is 16 amino acids long. Only CDR3 DNA is held: 48 bases, read in frame from base 1. V drops 8 bases and J drops 3 bases, leaving 21 bases in between. Details on this clone: Its antigen is not yet known. Base quality data are lacking; no much larger clone is found one base away.

The source was PBMCs, collected from a glioma patient whose treatment included an IDH1 peptide vaccine. This receptor chain uses TRBV2 and TRBJ2-3; the D gene is perhaps TRBD2, on 7 matching bases. The sequence derives from a man aged 30 to 45 with glioma. At the DNA level, the sequence is TGTGCCAGCGGCCGACGGGGGGCTGGTGTAACAGATACGCAGTATTTT. It encodes CASGRRGAGVTDTQYF. Joined to the reference TRBV2 and TRBJ2-3 proteins, this CDR3 gives the full variable domain: EPEVTQTPSHQVTQMGQEVILRCVPISNHLYFYWYRQILGQKVEFLVSFYNNEISEKSEIFDDQFSVERPDGSNFTLKIRSTKLEDSAMYFCASGRRGAGVTDTQYFGPGTRLTVL.